The rows below give T cell receptor beta chains drawn from one sample of a study of T cells in Graves' hyperthyroidism and ophthalmopathy. MiXCR, run by TCRdb on the multiplex PCR reads, gives a single entry per CDR3 protein. This sample carries hundreds of thousands of distinct CDR3 sequences, approximately 15% of them seen once, and the ten largest clones take less than 3.5%. The source material was blood. These receptors were collected from a woman aged 35 to 49 with Graves' ophthalmopathy. Each CDR3 is given with its conserved first and last residue. Clone size is not always given. Where it is, it says once, few, many or a class for expanded clones.

cdr3_aa | v_call | clone_size | j_call | cdr3_length
CASSQGQGANSPLHF | TRBV5-1 | many | TRBJ1-6 | 15
CASSSPSSSYNEQFF | TRBV6-1 | many | TRBJ2-1 | 15
CASSLVDSPTDTQYF | TRBV12-3/TRBV12-4 | many | TRBJ2-3 | 15
CASTGQGGTEAFF | TRBV19 | - | TRBJ1-1 | 13
CSARQKGAYGELFF | TRBV20-1 | few | TRBJ2-2 | 14
CASSPRASDTEAFF | TRBV9 | few | TRBJ1-1 | 14
CASSTSGARKEKLFF | TRBV28 | many | TRBJ1-4 | 15
CAISEGPGTQETQYF | TRBV10-3 | few | TRBJ2-5 | 15
CASSLAGLALGELFF | TRBV12-3/TRBV12-4 | many | TRBJ2-2 | 15
CASSFRGWTEAFF | TRBV7-8 | many | TRBJ1-1 | 13
CASSEYPDRGWSTNEKLFF | TRBV2 | many | TRBJ1-4 | 19
CASARGGLNQPQHF | TRBV13 | many | TRBJ1-5 | 14
CASSIDLGRRDRVLRGYTF | TRBV19 | few | TRBJ1-2 | 19
CASSGSGGPVTGELFF | TRBV7-9 | few | TRBJ2-2 | 16
CATRGGEAYNEQFF | TRBV15 | - | TRBJ2-1 | 14
CASRWDRDEQYF | TRBV5-1 | many | TRBJ2-7 | 12
CASSRLLAEKETQYF | TRBV4-1 | few | TRBJ2-5 | 15
CASNHRGEEKTQYF | TRBV3-1 | many | TRBJ2-5 | 14
CASSGTGEQYF | TRBV19 | few | TRBJ2-7 | 11
CSARVRDQETQYF | TRBV20-1 | - | TRBJ2-5 | 13
CASGSGRVDQPQHF | TRBV12-5 | - | TRBJ1-5 | 14
CASTGLDEFETQYF | TRBV2 | many | TRBJ2-5 | 14
CASSLEAGGSTGELFF | TRBV11-2 | few | TRBJ2-2 | 16
CASSLGGQGGGGYTF | TRBV7-9 | few | TRBJ1-2 | 15
CASSEPGQGNTGAFF | TRBV6-1 | - | TRBJ1-1 | 15
CASSYGQSDYNEQFF | TRBV5-6 | few | TRBJ2-1 | 15
CASSVGTGRSNQPQHF | TRBV2 | many | TRBJ1-5 | 16
CASSEASGLFQETQYF | TRBV6-1 | few | TRBJ2-5 | 16
CASKGLVEETQYF | TRBV2 | many | TRBJ2-5 | 13
CSVVFGTSDPNEQFF | TRBV29-1 | many | TRBJ2-1 | 15
CASSRVAGRETQYF | TRBV7-9 | - | TRBJ2-5 | 14
CASSGLLGELFF | TRBV7-9 | - | TRBJ2-2 | 12
CASSQGQGDTEAFF | TRBV3-1 | many | TRBJ1-1 | 14
CASNQMGMNTEAFF | TRBV19 | - | TRBJ1-1 | 14
CASSHPTRGNTEAFF | TRBV4-1 | once | TRBJ1-1 | 15
CASTRSFTDTQYF | TRBV6-1 | few | TRBJ2-3 | 13
CAWSVKGGSQAFF | TRBV30 | many | TRBJ1-1 | 13
CSALRAGTDTQYF | TRBV20-1 | many | TRBJ2-3 | 13
CSVVQRDRAEQYF | TRBV29-1 | - | TRBJ2-7 | 13
CASSLAPTGHEQFF | TRBV7-8 | few | TRBJ2-1 | 14
CASSPGLGFGNEQFF | TRBV6-1 | many | TRBJ2-1 | 15
CSARSGTGGDLETQYF | TRBV20-1 | many | TRBJ2-5 | 16
CASSPGTRGRQFF | TRBV7-2 | few | TRBJ2-1 | 13